The T cell receptor (beta chain) described here comes from a study of blood T cell repertoires in COVID-19. Study overall: Acute-phase and convalescent COVID-19 samples originated in the United States, Italy and Spain. Nucleic acid was either cDNA or gDNA, and it came from T cells, B-cell-depleted T cells, or PBMCs.

CDR3 length: 15 amino acids. Germline lookup yields CDR1 LGHDT and CDR2 YNNKEL (reference sequence). V trimming: 3 bases; J trimming: 5 bases; junction bases outside the gene matches: 9. Original analysis: Estimated nucleated cell counts came from reference gene primer amplification. Libraries were prepared by immunoSEQ multiplex PCR; TCRdb keeps only in-frame clonotypes and omits some of them. D and trimming come from the DNA, and the V and J calls and clone size come from that table. The table lists around 64,000 clones, 85% to 90% of them singletons. This clone was picked up a small number of times.

This TCR derives from a man aged 50 or older with active COVID-19. The source material was peripheral blood. This chain links TRBV3-1 (or the pseudogene TRBV3-2) with TRBJ2-7, with 8 bases that match TRBD2. The CDR3 DNA reads TGTGCCAGCAGCCAGCGGGGGGCAATAAGAGACGAGCAGTACTTC. Translation: CASSQRGAIRDEQYF.